The rows below give T cell receptor beta chains drawn from one sample of a study of blood T cell repertoires in COVID-19. Measured with immunoSEQ multiplex PCR; TCRdb has only the in-frame clones, and not every one. Of some 300,000 clones listed, roughly 90% are singletons. The sample was peripheral blood. The receptor source for this set is a woman in her seventies with COVID-19, enrolled during active disease. Each CDR3 is given with its conserved first and last residue. A D gene is named only where the DNA matches it firmly. Where a row states a size, it is once, few, many or the class of an expanded clone; other rows omit it.

J	D	size	V	CDR3	DNA
TRBJ1-1	NA	NA	TRBV7-6	CASSRFGGNTEAFF	TGTGCCAGCAGCCGATTCGGTGGGAACACTGAAGCTTTCTTT
TRBJ1-6	NA	NA	TRBV9	CASSVGGVSSYNSPLHF	TGTGCCAGCAGCGTAGGGGGGGTCAGCTCCTATAATTCACCCCTCCACTTT
TRBJ2-5	NA	NA	TRBV5-6	CASLGARETQYF	TGTGCCAGCTTAGGGGCCAGGGAGACCCAGTACTTC
TRBJ2-1	NA	NA	TRBV5-1	CASSLEGNEQFF	TGCGCCAGCAGCTTGGAGGGGAATGAGCAGTTCTTC
TRBJ1-4	NA	few	TRBV5-6	CASSPDSNEKLFF	TGTGCCAGCAGCCCGGACAGTAATGAAAAACTGTTTTTT
TRBJ2-3	TRBD2	once	TRBV10-2	CASKNSAGGWDTQYF	TGCGCCAGCAAAAATTCAGCGGGGGGGTGGGATACGCAGTATTTT
TRBJ1-2	TRBD1	NA	TRBV5-5	CASSFRDRDYGYTF	TGTGCCAGCAGCTTTCGTGACAGGGACTATGGCTACACCTTC
TRBJ1-1	NA	few	TRBV11-2	CASSLGRTEAFF	TGTGCCAGCAGCCTTGGGAGGACTGAAGCTTTCTTT
TRBJ2-5	NA	NA	TRBV21-1	CASRTSGAQETQYF	TGTGCCAGCAGGACTAGCGGGGCGCAAGAGACCCAGTACTTC
TRBJ1-1	NA	NA	TRBV7-9	CASSPGGPPPPGTEAFF	TGTGCCAGCAGCCCGGGGGGGCCGCCACCTCCAGGTACTGAAGCTTTCTTT
TRBJ2-7	NA	NA	TRBV9	CASSVRVNSYEQYF	TGTGCCAGCAGCGTCAGGGTAAACTCCTACGAGCAGTACTTC